Listed below are T cell receptor beta chains from one sample, sequenced in a study of PD-1 blockade in mismatch repair-deficient tumors. The method was immunoSEQ multiplex PCR; TCRdb's version includes in-frame clones alone and lacks a portion of them. Of tens of thousands of clones in the sample, 88% were seen once. The sequenced sample was peripheral blood, obtained 52 weeks after starting pembrolizumab. The origin of the receptors is an adult with mismatch repair-deficient cancer. Each CDR3 is given with its conserved first and last residue. D genes are given only for firm matches. For some rows the clone size is stated as once, few or many, or as a class when expanded; others skip it.

>-|-|TRBJ1-5|TRBV10-3
TGTGCCATCCCCGCAGGGGAAGGTGGCAATCAGCCCCAGCATTTT
CAIPAGEGGNQPQHF
>-|TRBD2|TRBJ2-7|TRBV6-4
TGTGCCAGCAGTGACTCGTGGGGGGGCGAGCAGTACTTC
CASSDSWGGEQYF
>-|-|TRBJ2-7|TRBV7-2
TGTGCCAGCAGCTTAGCAAACATAGGCAGCCTCTACGAGCAGTACTTC
CASSLANIGSLYEQYF
>-|TRBD2|TRBJ2-3|TRBV6-5
TGTGCCAGCAGGCCACTAGCGGGAGGGGATACGCAGTATTTT
CASRPLAGGDTQYF
>-|TRBD1|TRBJ1-2|TRBV2
TGTGCCAGCAGTACCTCAGGGGGCTCCACCTATGGCTACACCTTC
CASSTSGGSTYGYTF
>-|-|TRBJ1-1|TRBV19
TGTGCCAGTAGTTTCACAGAGAACACTGAAGCTTTCTTT
CASSFTENTEAFF
>-|-|TRBJ1-5|TRBV12-5
TGTGCTAGTGGTTTGGGGACGAATCAGCCCCAGCATTTT
CASGLGTNQPQHF
>once|TRBD2|TRBJ2-3|TRBV6-5
TGTGCCAGCAGTTCCCTAGCGGGAGGGCCAGTAGATACGCAGTATTTT
CASSSLAGGPVDTQYF
>-|TRBD2|TRBJ2-2|TRBV25-1
TGTGCCAGCAGTGCGACTAGCATGCCCGGGGAGCTGTTTTTT
CASSATSMPGELFF
>-|TRBD2|TRBJ2-1|TRBV9
TGTGCCAGCAGCCTCGGGACTAGCGGGAACTACAATGAGCAGTTCTTC
CASSLGTSGNYNEQFF
>-|TRBD2|TRBJ2-1|TRBV19
TGTGCCAGTAGCCACGGACTAGCGGGAACACAACCTTACAATGAGCAGTTCTTC
CASSHGLAGTQPYNEQFF
>-|TRBD1|TRBJ1-4|TRBV7-9
TGTGCCAGCAGCCCCAGGGAGGGGGCCTTGGATGAAAAACTGTTTTTT
CASSPREGALDEKLFF
>-|-|TRBJ1-1|TRBV19
TGTGCCAGTAGTATTTCTGGGAACACTGAAGCTTTCTTT
CASSISGNTEAFF
>-|TRBD2|TRBJ2-7|TRBV7-9
TGTGCCAGCAGCTTTTACGGGGGGGACGGATACGAGCAGTACTTC
CASSFYGGDGYEQYF
>-|-|TRBJ1-2|TRBV2
TGTGCCAGCAGTGAAAGACAGCTATTTAACTATGGCTACACCTTC
CASSERQLFNYGYTF
>-|-|TRBJ1-1|TRBV11-3
TGTGCCAGCAGCCCCCACTATGGGAGCACTGAAGCTTTCTTT
CASSPHYGSTEAFF
>-|TRBD2|TRBJ2-4|TRBV6-5
TGTGCCAGCAGTTACTGGCTAGCGGGAGGGCCCGAGTACTTC
CASSYWLAGGPEYF
>few|TRBD2|TRBJ2-3|TRBV2
TGTGCCAGCAGCAGCGGGAGGCTCGATACGCAGTATTTT
CASSSGRLDTQYF
>few|-|TRBJ2-1|TRBV4-2
TGTGCCAGCAGCGTGAGCGTGGGCGAGCAGTTCTTC
CASSVSVGEQFF
>-|-|TRBJ2-4|TRBV9
TGTGCCAGCAGCGCCGGGTTTCTAGCCAAAAACATTCAGTACTTC
CASSAGFLAKNIQYF
>-|TRBD2|TRBJ2-3|TRBV19
TGTGCCAGTAGTTCAACGAGCGGGAGTACAGATACGCAGTATTTT
CASSSTSGSTDTQYF
>-|TRBD1|TRBJ2-7|TRBV11-2
TGTGCCAGCAGCTATAAAAGACCGGGACAGGCTTTTCTTTTGCACGAGCAGTACTTC
CASSYKRPGQAFLLHEQYF
>-|-|TRBJ1-2|TRBV5-1
TGCGCCAGCAGCCCCGGGACCCTTGGAGGCTACACCTTC
CASSPGTLGGYTF
>-|-|TRBJ2-3|TRBV27
TGTGCCAGCAGTTTTGGGGGAAGCACAGATACGCAGTATTTT
CASSFGGSTDTQYF
>-|TRBD1|TRBJ2-5|TRBV12-5
TGTGCTAGTGGTCCACGGACAGGAGTAGGAGAGACCCAGTACTTC
CASGPRTGVGETQYF
>few|-|TRBJ2-7|TRBV15
TGTGCCACCAGCGACCGGGAGCTTCACAACGAGCAGTACTTC
CATSDRELHNEQYF
>once|TRBD1|TRBJ1-2|TRBV27
TGTGCCAGCAGCCCAGACAGGGGGCATATCTATGGCTACACCTTC
CASSPDRGHIYGYTF
>-|TRBD1|TRBJ2-5|TRBV19
TGTGCCAGTAGTATCTCTGACAGGGGGCTTGGGGAGACCCAGTACTTC
CASSISDRGLGETQYF
>-|-|TRBJ1-2|TRBV16
TGTGCCAGCAGCCAAAAGGGCCCCGGGGACTATGGCTACACCTTC
CASSQKGPGDYGYTF
>-|-|TRBJ2-1|TRBV5-1
TGCGCCAGCAGCACCGGGACCGAGACCTACAATGAGCAGTTCTTC
CASSTGTETYNEQFF
>few|TRBD2|TRBJ2-1|TRBV6-4
TGTGCCAGCAGTGGGACTAGCGGGGGGAGTAATGAGCAGTTCTTC
CASSGTSGGSNEQFF
>-|-|TRBJ2-7|TRBV10-3
TGTGCCATCAGTCCGGTCGGGGACCACGAGCAGTACTTC
CAISPVGDHEQYF
>-|-|TRBJ2-1|TRBV30
TGTGCCTGGGGCCGACAGGGACTATACAATGAGCAGTTCTTC
CAWGRQGLYNEQFF
>-|TRBD2|TRBJ2-1|TRBV11-2
TGTGCCAGCAGCTTAAGAACTAGCGGAATATCCTACAATGAGCAGTTCTTC
CASSLRTSGISYNEQFF
>once|TRBD1|TRBJ2-5|TRBV30
TGTGCCTGGAGTGTAGGGAGGACAGGGGGCCGGGGAGAGACCCAGTACTTC
CAWSVGRTGGRGETQYF
>-|TRBD2|TRBJ2-7|TRBV11-3
TGTGCCAGCAGCTTAAATAGCGGGATCTACGAGCAGTACTTC
CASSLNSGIYEQYF
>few|-|TRBJ2-7|TRBV2
TGTGCCAGCAGCCCTAGGTCGGACGAGCAGTACTTC
CASSPRSDEQYF
>-|TRBD1|TRBJ1-2|TRBV4-1
TGCGCCAGCAGCCAAGGGGGGGGTGCCGGGACAGGGGACCCGAGGAGGTATGGCTACACCTTC
CASSQGGGAGTGDPRRYGYTF
>-|TRBD2|TRBJ2-3|TRBV10-3
TGTGCCATTGGACTAGCGGGAGATCCAAGTGGAGATACGCAGTATTTT
CAIGLAGDPSGDTQYF